The 5 T cell receptor beta chains below come from one sample, sequenced in a study of response to subunit inactivated influenza vaccine (dated by TCRdb to the late 2010s). Libraries were built with RT-PCR. The listed sequencing device is Illumina HiSeq 2500. TCRdb reprocessed the public reads (quality trimming at Q25 with fastp, clone calling with MiXCR) and kept in-frame beta chains. Under each unique CDR3 protein, matching rows form one entry showing the most common genes and DNA. This sample lists roughly 670,000 distinct CDR3 sequences; about 15% were detected once. The leading ten clones occupy 7.5% to 9% of the sample. The sequenced sample was PBMCs from blood, obtained 14 to 15 days before vaccination. The origin of the receptors is a man in his fifties who received an inactivated influenza vaccine. Donor details come from another sample of the same person, matched by shared clones.

This clonotype has more than one count but fewer than ten. The chain has TRBV20-1 and TRBJ2-2; 7 nucleotides line up with TRBD2. The trim removed 1 base at V and 1 base at J, leaving 3 bases unmatched. Germline V gene lookup returns CDR1 DFQATT and CDR2 SNEGSKA (reference sequence). This CDR3 region has 15 residues. This CDR3 is CSARVGGGNTGELFF. The CDR3 coding sequence is TGCAGTGCTAGAGTTGGGGGGGGGAACACCGGGGAGCTGTTTTTT.

In its sample, this clonotype was seen a few times. The V gene is TRBV9, the J gene TRBJ2-1, with D perhaps matching TRBD1 or TRBD2 (5 bases each). Trimming pared 0 bases from V and 7 bases from J, leaving 17 bases between. Germline assignment: CDR1 SGDLS and CDR2 YYNGEE. The length of the CDR3 is 16 residues. The CDR3 sequence is CASSVELGEGPNEQFF. The CDR3 coding sequence is TGTGCCAGCAGCGTAGAGCTAGGTGAGGGACCAAATGAGCAGTTCTTC.

This clonotype was detected a few times. The chain couples TRBV15 to TRBJ2-5; D gene uncertain. CDR3 length equals 17 residues. The V gene lost 3 bases and the J gene lost 8 bases, with 25 bases spanning the gap. Germline V gene data show CDR1 as LNHNV and CDR2 as YYDKDF (reference sequence). The CDR3 coding sequence is TGTGCCACCAGCAGGCGACCCCTCGAGGCCACTATCGTAACCCAGTACTTC. Translating gives CATSRRPLEATIVTQYF.

The chain recombines TRBV7-6 with TRBJ2-7; unclear D gene. Trimming removed 0 bases from V and 0 bases from J, with 15 bases in between. Germline loops: CDR1 SGHVS, CDR2 FNYEAQ. CDR3 length equals 17 residues. The CDR3 nucleotides read TGTGCCAGCAGCTTAGCGTCCCAGGCCCAAAGCTCCTACGAGCAGTACTTC. Translated, it gives CASSLASQAQSSYEQYF.

V and J are TRBV6-1 and TRBJ2-3; D is ambiguous. Germline CDR1 and CDR2: MNHNS and SASEGT. CDR3 length: 15 residues. Trimming left V 7 bases short and J 1 base short, with 15 bases between. In DNA, the CDR3 is TGTGCCAGCACAAGCCAAGGGCTGGGCACAGATACGCAGTATTTT. Its protein is CASTSQGLGTDTQYF.